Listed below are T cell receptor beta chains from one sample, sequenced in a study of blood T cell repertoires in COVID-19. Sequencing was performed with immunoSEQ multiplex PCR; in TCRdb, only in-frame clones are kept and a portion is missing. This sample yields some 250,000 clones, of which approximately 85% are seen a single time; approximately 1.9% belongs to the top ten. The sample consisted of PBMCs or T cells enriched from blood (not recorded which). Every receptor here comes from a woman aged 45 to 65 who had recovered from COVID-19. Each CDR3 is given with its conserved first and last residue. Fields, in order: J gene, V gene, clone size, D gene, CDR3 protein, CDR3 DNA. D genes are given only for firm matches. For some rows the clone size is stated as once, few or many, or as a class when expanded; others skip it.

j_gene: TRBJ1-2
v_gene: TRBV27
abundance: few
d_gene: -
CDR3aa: CASSLSGAGGYTF
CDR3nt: TGTGCCAGCAGTTTATCAGGGGCGGGGGGCTACACCTTC

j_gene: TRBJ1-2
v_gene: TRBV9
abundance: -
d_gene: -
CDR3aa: CASSLRVTNLATTGYTF
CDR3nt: TGTGCCAGCAGCCTCAGGGTTACCAACCTCGCGACAACCGGCTACACCTTC

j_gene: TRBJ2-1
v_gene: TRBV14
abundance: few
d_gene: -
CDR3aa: CASSQYQGAYNEQFF
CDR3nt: TGTGCCAGCAGCCAATACCAGGGCGCCTACAATGAGCAGTTCTTC

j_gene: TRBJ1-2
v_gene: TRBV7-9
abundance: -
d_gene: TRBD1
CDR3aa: CASSSYRDRVNGYTF
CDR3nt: TGTGCCAGCAGCTCTTACCGGGACAGGGTAAATGGCTACACCTTC

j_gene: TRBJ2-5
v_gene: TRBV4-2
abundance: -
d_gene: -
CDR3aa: CASSQEGVETQYF
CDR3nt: TGTGCCAGCAGCCAAGAGGGAGTCGAAACCCAGTACTTC

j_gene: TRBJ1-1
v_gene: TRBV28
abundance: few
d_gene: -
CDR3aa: CASSLFEGSTEAFF
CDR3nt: TGTGCCAGCAGTTTATTCGAGGGAAGCACTGAAGCTTTCTTT

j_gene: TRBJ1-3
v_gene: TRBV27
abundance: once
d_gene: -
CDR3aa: CASSFRGGGNTIYF
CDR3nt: TGTGCCAGCAGTTTTCGGGGAGGTGGAAACACCATATATTTT

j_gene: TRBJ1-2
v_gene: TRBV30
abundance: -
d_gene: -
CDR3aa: CAWSATANYGYTF
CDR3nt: TGTGCCTGGAGTGCGACAGCTAACTATGGCTACACCTTC

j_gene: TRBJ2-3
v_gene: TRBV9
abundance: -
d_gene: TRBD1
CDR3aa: CASSVWDRSTDTQYF
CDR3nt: TGTGCCAGCAGCGTATGGGACAGGTCAACAGATACGCAGTATTTT

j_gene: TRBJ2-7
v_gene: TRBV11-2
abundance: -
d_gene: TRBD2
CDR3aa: CASSLAGGREQYF
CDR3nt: TGTGCCAGCAGCTTAGCGGGGGGGCGGGAGCAGTACTTC

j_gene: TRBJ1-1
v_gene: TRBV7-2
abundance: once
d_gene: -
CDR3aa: CASSLAREGTEAFF
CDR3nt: TGTGCCAGCAGCTTAGCAAGGGAGGGCACTGAAGCTTTCTTT

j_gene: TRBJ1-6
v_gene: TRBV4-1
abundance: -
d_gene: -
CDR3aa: CASSQDRQEALHF
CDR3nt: TGCGCCAGCAGCCAAGATCGTCAGGAGGCCCTCCACTTT

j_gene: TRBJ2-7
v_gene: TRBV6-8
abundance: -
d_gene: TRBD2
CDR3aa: CASSYPGTSGYEQYF
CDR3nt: TGTGCCAGCAGTTACCCCGGGACTAGCGGTTACGAGCAGTACTTC

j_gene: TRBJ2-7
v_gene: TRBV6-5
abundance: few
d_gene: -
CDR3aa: CASSFSLSYEQYF
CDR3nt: TGTGCCAGCAGTTTTAGCCTCTCCTACGAGCAGTACTTC

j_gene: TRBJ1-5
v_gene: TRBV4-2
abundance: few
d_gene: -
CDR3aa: CASSQDGLYPQHF
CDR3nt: TGTGCCAGCAGCCAAGACGGTCTCTACCCCCAGCATTTT

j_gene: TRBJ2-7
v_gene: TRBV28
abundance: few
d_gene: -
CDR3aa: CASSFPGSTAFYEQYF
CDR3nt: TGTGCCAGCAGTTTCCCCGGATCGACAGCTTTCTACGAGCAGTACTTC

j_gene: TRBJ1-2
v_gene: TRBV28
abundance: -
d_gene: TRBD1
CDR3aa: CASSGQGDPYGYTF
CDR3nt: TGTGCCAGCAGTGGACAGGGAGACCCCTATGGCTACACCTTC

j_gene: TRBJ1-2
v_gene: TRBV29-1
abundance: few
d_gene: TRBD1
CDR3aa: CSVSDRGEANYGYTF
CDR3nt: TGCAGCGTTTCTGACAGGGGGGAAGCTAACTATGGCTACACCTTC

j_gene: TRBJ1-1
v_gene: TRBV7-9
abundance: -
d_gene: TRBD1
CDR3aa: CASSSSGGETEAFF
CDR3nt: TGTGCCAGCAGCTCGTCAGGGGGAGAAACTGAAGCTTTCTTT

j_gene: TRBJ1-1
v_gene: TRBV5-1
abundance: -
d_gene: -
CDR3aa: CASSPRVMNTEAFF
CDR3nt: TGCGCCAGCAGCCCCAGGGTGATGAACACTGAAGCTTTCTTT

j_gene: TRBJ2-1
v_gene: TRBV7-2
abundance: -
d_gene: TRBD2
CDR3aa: CASSQIRGDYNEQFF
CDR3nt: TGTGCCAGCAGCCAGATCCGGGGGGATTACAATGAGCAGTTCTTC

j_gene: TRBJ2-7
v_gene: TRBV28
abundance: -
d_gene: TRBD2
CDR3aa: CASSFVAGLYEQYF
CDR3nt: TGTGCCAGCAGTTTCGTAGCGGGCCTCTACGAGCAGTACTTC

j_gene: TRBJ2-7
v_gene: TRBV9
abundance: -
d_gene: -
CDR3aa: CASSVDEGLFPEQYF
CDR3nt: TGTGCCAGCAGCGTAGATGAGGGCCTCTTTCCCGAGCAGTACTTC

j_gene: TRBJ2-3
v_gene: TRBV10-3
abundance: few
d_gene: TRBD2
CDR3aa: CAIRTSGSTTDTQYF
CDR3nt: TGTGCCATCAGGACTAGCGGGAGTACCACAGATACGCAGTATTTT

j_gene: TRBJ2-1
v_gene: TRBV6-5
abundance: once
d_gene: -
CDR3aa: CASRAVVYNEQFF
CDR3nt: TGTGCCAGTAGAGCCGTCGTCTACAATGAGCAGTTCTTC

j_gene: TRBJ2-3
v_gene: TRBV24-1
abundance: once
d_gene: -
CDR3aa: CATSLGGDLDTQYF
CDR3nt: TGTGCCACTTCACTAGGGGGAGATTTGGATACGCAGTATTTT

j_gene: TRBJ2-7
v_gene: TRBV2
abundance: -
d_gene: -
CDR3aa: CASSPALYRVSSYEQYF
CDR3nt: TGTGCCAGCAGCCCGGCCCTTTACAGGGTCAGCTCCTACGAGCAGTACTTC

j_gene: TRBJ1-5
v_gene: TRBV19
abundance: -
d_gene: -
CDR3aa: CASSMTAGAHGNQPQHF
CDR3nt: TGTGCCAGTAGTATGACGGCGGGGGCGCACGGCAATCAGCCCCAGCATTTT

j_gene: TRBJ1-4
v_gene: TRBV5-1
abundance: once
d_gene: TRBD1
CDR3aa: CASSLPGQANEKLFF
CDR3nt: TGCGCCAGCAGCTTACCGGGACAGGCAAATGAAAAACTGTTTTTT

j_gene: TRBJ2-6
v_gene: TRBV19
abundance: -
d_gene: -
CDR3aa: CASSPFPGGFSGANVLTF
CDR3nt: TGTGCCAGTAGTCCCTTCCCCGGGGGATTCTCTGGGGCCAACGTCCTGACTTTC

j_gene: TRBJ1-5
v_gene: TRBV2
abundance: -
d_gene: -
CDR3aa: CASSVGGGSNQPQHF
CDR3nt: TGTGCCAGCAGCGTGGGAGGTGGTAGCAATCAGCCCCAGCATTTT

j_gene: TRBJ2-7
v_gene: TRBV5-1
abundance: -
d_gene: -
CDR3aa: CASSPPGQTSAEQYF
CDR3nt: TGCGCCAGCAGCCCACCGGGACAAACCTCGGCCGAGCAGTACTTC

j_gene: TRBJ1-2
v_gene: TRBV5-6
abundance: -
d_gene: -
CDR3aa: CASSPQGYGYTF
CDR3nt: TGTGCCAGCAGCCCTCAGGGGTACGGCTACACCTTC

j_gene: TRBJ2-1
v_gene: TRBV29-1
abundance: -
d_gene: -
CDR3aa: CSAGQSLYNEQFF
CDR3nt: TGCAGCGCAGGACAGTCGCTTTACAATGAGCAGTTCTTC

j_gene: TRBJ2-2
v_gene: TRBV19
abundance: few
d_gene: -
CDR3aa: CASSPSTGELFF
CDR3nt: TGTGCCAGTAGTCCCAGCACCGGGGAGCTGTTTTTT

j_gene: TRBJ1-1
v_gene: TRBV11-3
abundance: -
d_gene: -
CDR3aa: CASSLEGDSTEAFF
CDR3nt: TGTGCCAGCAGCTTAGAAGGGGATAGTACTGAAGCTTTCTTT

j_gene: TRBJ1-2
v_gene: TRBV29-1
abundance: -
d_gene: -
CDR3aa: CSVEVGGASGYTF
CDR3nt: TGCAGCGTTGAAGTGGGAGGGGCGAGCGGCTACACCTTC